These T cell receptor beta chains were read from a single sample in a study of a mutant IDH1 vaccine in newly diagnosed glioma. TCRdb's table, derived via immunoSEQ multiplex PCR, lists solely in-frame clones and lacks some. The sample holds about 33,000 clones, around nine tenths seen once. The sequencing here drew on PBMCs, taken from a glioma patient treated with radiotherapy, temozolomide or both. Source of these receptors: a woman aged 40 to 50 with glioma. Each CDR3 is given with its conserved first and last residue. D genes are given only for firm matches. Rows may omit the clone size; those that give it use once, few, many or a size class.

j_gene,d_gene,abundance,v_gene,CDR3aa,CDR3nt
TRBJ1-2,.,.,TRBV4-1,CASSQPPSQAGYGYTF,TGCGCCAGCAGCCAGCCCCCCTCACAGGCGGGATATGGCTACACCTTC
TRBJ1-1,.,.,TRBV27,CASSSPHREQTEAFF,TGTGCCAGCAGTTCCCCCCACAGGGAGCAGACTGAAGCTTTCTTT
TRBJ2-1,TRBD2,.,TRBV29-1,CSLRLAAVYNEQFF,TGCAGCCTCAGACTAGCGGCAGTTTACAATGAGCAGTTCTTC
TRBJ2-2,TRBD1,.,TRBV4-1,CASSQDWGTGGRVAGELFF,TGCGCCAGCAGCCAAGATTGGGGGACAGGGGGTAGGGTGGCCGGGGAGCTGTTTTTT
TRBJ2-3,.,.,TRBV6-5,CASSYGGDNTDTQYF,TGTGCCAGCAGTTATGGCGGGGACAACACAGATACGCAGTATTTT
TRBJ2-7,.,.,TRBV2,CASRVWDTTYEQYF,TGTGCCAGCAGAGTTTGGGACACTACCTACGAGCAGTACTTC
TRBJ2-7,TRBD2,.,TRBV29-1,CSVVSLSGKYEQYF,TGCAGCGTCGTTTCGTTAAGCGGGAAGTACGAGCAGTACTTC
TRBJ2-3,.,.,TRBV25-1,CASSRRTDHSTDTQYF,TGTGCCAGCAGTCGACGGACGGATCATAGCACAGATACGCAGTATTTT
TRBJ2-2,TRBD2,.,TRBV6-6,CASSRLAGGSGELFF,TGTGCCAGCAGTAGACTAGCGGGAGGTTCCGGGGAGCTGTTTTTT
TRBJ1-5,.,.,TRBV10-2,CASRQSYSNQPQHF,TGCGCCAGCAGACAGAGTTATAGCAATCAGCCCCAGCATTTT
TRBJ2-3,.,once,TRBV28,CASSSHGGRADTQYF,TGTGCCAGCAGCTCCCATGGGGGCAGGGCAGATACGCAGTATTTT
TRBJ1-1,.,.,TRBV7-2,CASSPQGVAEAFF,TGTGCCAGCAGCCCACAGGGAGTGGCTGAAGCTTTCTTT
TRBJ2-7,.,.,TRBV6-6,CASSDGTPREQYF,TGTGCCAGCAGTGACGGGACTCCGCGCGAGCAGTACTTC
TRBJ2-7,.,few,TRBV2,CASTLQGGGYEQYF,TGTGCCAGCACCCTACAGGGCGGCGGCTACGAGCAGTACTTC
TRBJ2-7,.,.,TRBV27,CASSLMGGGYEQYF,TGTGCCAGCAGTTTAATGGGGGGCGGTTACGAGCAGTACTTC
TRBJ1-5,.,.,TRBV7-2,CASSFGGEEKPQHF,TGTGCCAGCAGCTTTGGGGGGGAGGAAAAGCCCCAGCATTTT
TRBJ1-1,.,.,TRBV6-5,CASSYKVRNTEAFF,TGTGCCAGCAGTTACAAGGTCCGAAACACTGAAGCTTTCTTT
TRBJ1-1,.,.,TRBV7-6,CASSLISPGPLGNTEAFF,TGTGCCAGCAGCTTAATCTCCCCGGGCCCCCTGGGGAACACTGAAGCTTTCTTT
TRBJ1-6,.,.,TRBV5-4,CASSLVFNSPLHF,TGTGCCAGCAGCTTGGTTTTTAATTCACCCCTCCACTTT
TRBJ1-4,.,.,TRBV7-2,CAVAGGGEKLFF,TGTGCCGTGGCGGGGGGCGGAGAAAAACTGTTTTTT
TRBJ2-7,.,.,TRBV15,CATSRRGRGNYEQYF,TGTGCCACCAGCAGGCGAGGGCGGGGCAACTACGAGCAGTACTTC
TRBJ1-2,.,.,TRBV5-6,CASSLYAASWDGYTF,TGTGCCAGCAGCCTCTATGCGGCCTCATGGGATGGCTACACCTTC
TRBJ2-5,.,once,TRBV6-6,CASSYPQETQYF,TGTGCCAGCAGTTACCCGCAAGAGACCCAGTACTTC
TRBJ2-7,TRBD1,.,TRBV30,CAGTRQGHNYEQYF,TGTGCCGGTACGCGACAGGGCCACAACTACGAGCAGTACTTC
TRBJ1-2,.,.,TRBV6-5,CASSLNSGGGYTF,TGTGCCAGCAGTTTAAACTCCGGTGGCGGCTACACCTTC
TRBJ2-2,TRBD1,.,TRBV18,CASSPGQGKGELFF,TGTGCCAGCTCACCCGGACAGGGGAAGGGGGAGCTGTTTTTT
TRBJ1-2,.,.,TRBV11-2,CASSLVVSAEHGYTF,TGTGCCAGCAGCTTAGTAGTATCGGCAGAGCATGGCTACACCTTC
TRBJ1-1,.,.,TRBV5-6,CASSLGYMNTEAFF,TGTGCCAGCAGCTTGGGGTACATGAACACTGAAGCTTTCTTT
TRBJ1-4,.,.,TRBV6-1,CASSENWLGGSGNEKLFF,TGTGCCAGCAGTGAAAATTGGTTAGGAGGCAGCGGAAATGAAAAACTGTTTTTT
TRBJ1-2,TRBD1,.,TRBV2,CASSGGQGGAYGYTF,TGTGCCAGCAGTGGGGGACAGGGGGGTGCCTATGGCTACACCTTC